This entry features one T cell receptor beta chain sequence. Its specificity is unknown. This specimen comes from a study of T cells in pancreatic ductal adenocarcinoma. General observations from the study: The resected cohort was biased toward the minority with early-stage disease. Comparisons of tumor and blood clonality may show falsely lower tumor diversity.

The repertoire was sequenced with immunoSEQ multiplex PCR; TCRdb's copy has only in-frame clones and lacks some. Seen here are 85,000 to 120,000 clones, about 95% observed once, and the top ten hold less than 4%. Selected pancreatic ductal adenocarcinoma patients had undergone surgery without neoadjuvant therapy. Germline lookup yields CDR1 ENHRY and CDR2 SYGVKD. V was shortened by 4 bases and J by 4 bases, with 16 bases between the two germline ends. This CDR3 has 15 residues. The sample consisted of PBMCs. The clonotype originates from a human donor with pancreatic ductal adenocarcinoma. The chain carries TRBV10-3 and TRBJ1-2, with a tentative D call TRBD1 (6 bases). The DNA of the CDR3 is TGTGCCATCAGTGGGGGGCTTGAGGAGCTCTATGGCTACACCTTC. Translation: CAISGGLEELYGYTF.